Listed below are T cell receptor beta chains from one sample, sequenced in a study of cytomegalovirus exposure and HLA in healthy donors. Sequencing used immunoSEQ multiplex PCR; TCRdb keeps in-frame clones, though not all of them. The sample totals fewer than 70,000 clones. Sample: PBMCs. All receptors derive from a man under 40 in good health and CMV-seropositive. The CDR3 runs from the conserved cysteine through the conserved F or W. Fields, in order: CDR3 protein, CDR3 DNA, V gene, J gene, D gene. A D gene is named only where the DNA matches it firmly.

CASSLGTVETQYF	TGTGCCAGCAGCTTAGGGACAGTAGAGACCCAGTACTTC	TRBV7-9	TRBJ2-5	NA
CASSYRGAGNYGYTF	TGTGCCAGCAGTTATCGGGGGGCAGGGAACTATGGCTACACCTTC	TRBV6-5	TRBJ1-2	NA
CASSRTDTKNTEAFF	TGCGCCAGCAGTCGAACGGACACAAAGAACACTGAAGCTTTCTTT	TRBV4-1	TRBJ1-1	NA
CASSSTRESSSYEQYF	TGTGCCAGCAGCTCCACCCGGGAATCGAGCTCCTACGAGCAGTACTTC	TRBV13	TRBJ2-7	NA
CASSLSNREGQPQHF	TGCGCCAGCAGCTTGTCCAATAGGGAGGGTCAGCCCCAGCATTTT	TRBV5-1	TRBJ1-5	NA
CASSLGGLAGEETQYF	TGTGCCAGCAGCTTAGGGGGACTAGCGGGAGAAGAGACCCAGTACTTC	TRBV11-2	TRBJ2-5	TRBD2
CASSLVRGLNTEAFF	TGTGCCAGCAGCTTGGTTCGGGGGTTGAACACTGAAGCTTTCTTT	TRBV5-4	TRBJ1-1	NA
CASSPRDRSLSGANVLTF	TGTGCCAGCAGCCCACGGGACAGAAGTTTATCTGGGGCCAACGTCCTGACTTTC	TRBV9	TRBJ2-6	TRBD1
CASSGSSYEQYF	TGTGCCAGCAGTGGGAGCTCCTACGAGCAGTACTTC	TRBV2	TRBJ2-7	NA
CASSLGRDNSPLHF	TGTGCCAGCAGCTTGGGTCGGGATAATTCACCCCTCCACTTT	TRBV5-6	TRBJ1-6	NA
CASSPQYSTEAFF	TGTGCCAGCTCACCACAATATAGCACTGAAGCTTTCTTT	TRBV18	TRBJ1-1	NA
CASSQVDLMTYTDTQYF	TGCGCCAGCAGCCAAGTCGACTTAATGACCTACACAGATACGCAGTATTTT	TRBV4-1	TRBJ2-3	NA
CASSLTGGGRQETQYF	TGCGCCAGCAGCTTGACGGGGGGAGGGCGCCAAGAGACCCAGTACTTC	TRBV5-1	TRBJ2-5	TRBD2
CASRTGNGNYGYTF	TGTGCCAGCAGAACAGGGAACGGGAACTATGGCTACACCTTC	TRBV6-1	TRBJ1-2	NA
CASRKSADSNEKLFF	TGTGCCAGCCGCAAATCAGCGGACTCTAATGAAAAACTGTTTTTT	TRBV4-2	TRBJ1-4	NA
CASSREGMNTEAFF	TGTGCCAGCAGCCGAGAGGGAATGAACACTGAAGCTTTCTTT	TRBV7-9	TRBJ1-1	NA
CASSQVPAAPPLHF	TGTGCCAGCAGCCAAGTACCAGCGGCGCCACCCCTCCACTTT	TRBV4-2	TRBJ1-6	NA
CAWSFAGLGAEAFF	TGTGCCTGGAGTTTTGCAGGGCTGGGCGCTGAAGCTTTCTTT	TRBV30	TRBJ1-1	NA
CASSLVASYGANVLTF	TGTGCCAGCAGCTTAGTCGCGTCTTACGGGGCCAACGTCCTGACTTTC	TRBV7-8	TRBJ2-6	NA
CASSFPRTGANTGELFF	TGTGCCAGCAGCTTTCCTCGGACAGGGGCGAACACCGGGGAGCTGTTTTTT	TRBV7-9	TRBJ2-2	TRBD1
CASSPGTVNPYGYTF	TGCGCCAGCAGCCCGGGAACTGTCAATCCCTATGGCTACACCTTC	TRBV5-1	TRBJ1-2	NA
CASSLTLGNEQFF	TGTGCCAGCAGCCTAACCCTAGGCAATGAGCAGTTCTTC	TRBV7-8	TRBJ2-1	NA
CASSSAGTSTDTQYF	TGTGCCAGCAGCTCGGCCGGGACTAGCACAGATACGCAGTATTTT	TRBV6-5	TRBJ2-3	NA
CASSFRAGGPNEQYF	TGCGCCAGCAGCTTTAGGGCGGGAGGGCCGAACGAGCAGTACTTC	TRBV5-1	TRBJ2-7	TRBD2
CASSLNGEQFF	TGTGCCAGCAGCCTTAACGGTGAGCAGTTCTTC	TRBV9	TRBJ2-1	NA
CAWSPGYNEQFF	TGTGCCTGGTCCCCAGGATACAATGAGCAGTTCTTC	TRBV30	TRBJ2-1	NA
CASSLLAVQETQYF	TGTGCCAGCAGTCTGTTAGCGGTCCAAGAGACCCAGTACTTC	TRBV2	TRBJ2-5	NA
CASSNRDRAYEQYF	TGTGCCAGCAGCAACCGGGACAGGGCCTACGAGCAGTACTTC	TRBV6-5	TRBJ2-7	TRBD1
CASSLEAGVSTGANVLTF	TGTGCCAGCAGCTTAGAGGCAGGGGTGTCAACTGGGGCCAACGTCCTGACTTTC	TRBV13	TRBJ2-6	NA
CASSLRPQGGYEQYF	TGTGCCAGCAGTCTTAGACCCCAGGGAGGCTACGAGCAGTACTTC	TRBV6-6	TRBJ2-7	NA
CASSAPGQGAPTGELFF	TGTGCCAGCAGTGCGCCGGGACAGGGGGCGCCGACCGGGGAGCTGTTTTTT	TRBV6-1	TRBJ2-2	TRBD1
CAWSVDRGSYGQYF	TGTGCCTGGAGTGTGGACAGGGGTAGCTACGGGCAGTACTTC	TRBV30	TRBJ2-7	TRBD1
CAWSVAWDSSYNEQFF	TGTGCCTGGAGTGTAGCCTGGGACAGCTCCTACAATGAGCAGTTCTTC	TRBV30	TRBJ2-1	TRBD1
CASSEMSGGGEQFF	TGTGCCAGCAGTGAAATGTCTGGGGGGGGTGAGCAGTTCTTC	TRBV6-1	TRBJ2-1	TRBD2
CSVTLWDRVNTGELFF	TGCAGCGTTACATTGTGGGACAGGGTGAACACCGGGGAGCTGTTTTTT	TRBV29-1	TRBJ2-2	TRBD1
CASSHGTGMFYGYTF	TGTGCCAGCAGCCATGGGACAGGGATGTTCTATGGCTACACCTTC	TRBV5-8	TRBJ1-2	TRBD1
CASSQDPDSPLHF	TGCGCCAGCAGCCAAGATCCGGATTCACCCCTCCACTTT	TRBV4-1	TRBJ1-6	NA
CATGTGYNEQFF	TGTGCCACCGGGACAGGCTACAATGAGCAGTTCTTC	TRBV15	TRBJ2-1	TRBD1
CSVEVRTGDNEQFF	TGCAGCGTTGAAGTGAGGACAGGTGACAATGAGCAGTTCTTC	TRBV29-1	TRBJ2-1	TRBD1